This TCR beta chain was observed in a study of T cells in Graves' hyperthyroidism and ophthalmopathy. An approximately 9.4 ml volume of fresh peripheral blood provided the PBMCs. V dropped 3 bases and J dropped 3 bases, with 11 bases sitting between them. Per germline, CDR1 MNHEY and CDR2 SMNVEV (reference sequence). The CDR3 length is 14 residues. TCR beta CDR3 region amplification was performed from RNA transcripts. The TCR CDR3 first-round RT-PCR relied on the HTBI primer set. TCRdb called the multiplex PCR reads again in MiXCR, with one record for every CDR3 protein. This table has around 420,000 distinct CDR3 sequences, approximately 14% appearing once. Overall study results and limits: Model predictions of ophthalmopathy came a median about 6.3 months before onset.

This clonotype was counted at least ten times. Its antigen is undetermined. This TCR derives from a woman aged 18-35 years with Graves' hyperthyroidism. Material for sequencing was blood. V and J are TRBV27 and TRBJ1-2; maybe TRBD1 (5 bases). CDR3 sequence reads: CASSLRGLHYGYTF. The CDR3 region has the DNA TGTGCCAGCAGTTTGAGGGGCCTCCACTATGGCTACACCTTC.